One sample yielded the 14 T cell receptor beta chains listed below, sequenced in a study of T cells in Graves' hyperthyroidism and ophthalmopathy (dated by TCRdb to about 2019). Library method: multiplex PCR. The data were produced on an Illumina HiSeq 2000. The TCR beta CDR3 regions were amplified from the RNA transcripts. The first round of RT-PCR for the TCR CDR3 was performed with the HTBI primer set and the Qiagen OneStep RT-PCR kit. The raw public reads went through TCRdb reprocessing: fastp at Q25, MiXCR clone calling, in-frame beta chains kept. Identical CDR3 proteins give one entry, which carries the most common genes and DNA. For this sample the table gives about half a million distinct CDR3 sequences, of which under 25% were detected only once. About half of the sample goes to the ten largest clones. The sample comprised blood. These receptors were collected from a woman aged 70-85 years with Graves' ophthalmopathy.

The rearrangement links TRBV10-3 to TRBJ2-1; D is unclear. This CDR3 contains 12 residues. The V end was cut by 8 bases, the J end by 4 bases, with 9 bases between. Germline CDR1 ENHRY, CDR2 SYGVKD. CDR3 amino acids: CAIRGSYNEQFF. DNA of the CDR3: TGTGCCATCCGAGGATCGTACAATGAGCAGTTCTTC.

This clonotype was seen a few times. V usage is TRBV9 and J usage is TRBJ2-1; D possibly uses TRBD1 or TRBD2 (5 bases each). The CDR3 totals 14 residues. V was shortened by 0 bases and J by 7 bases, with 11 bases between the two germline ends. Germline CDR1 SGDLS, CDR2 YYNGEE. The CDR3 loop is CASSVVGVPNEQFF. The CDR3 coding sequence is TGTGCCAGCAGCGTAGTGGGGGTCCCGAATGAGCAGTTCTTC.

V and J are TRBV12-3 or TRBV12-4 and TRBJ2-2, with 13 bases lining up with TRBD2. The CDR3 has 17 amino acids. Trimming took 0 bases from V and 8 from J; bases not matched to a gene: 6. The CDR3 loop reads CASSLAPVTSGRGELFF. The CDR3 bases are TGTGCCAGCAGTTTAGCACCCGTGACTAGCGGGAGGGGGGAGCTGTTTTTT.

The J gene is TRBJ2-2, the V gene TRBV6-1, with D uncertain. The germline V and J ends were trimmed by 6 bases and 3 bases, with 11 bases remaining between them. Germline-derived CDR1 and CDR2 are MNHNS and SASEGT. The CDR3 covers 14 residues. CDR3 nucleotide sequence: TGTGCCAGCAGCATTGACGAGGACACCGGGGAGCTGTTTTTT. As protein: CASSIDEDTGELFF.

The V and J genes are TRBV6-2 or TRBV6-3 and TRBJ2-2, with no clear D. This CDR3 is 14 amino acids long. Germline assignment: CDR1 MNHEY and CDR2 SVGEGT. Trimming stripped 2 bases from V and 0 bases from J, with 4 bases between. CDR3 coding DNA: TGTGCCAGCAGTTACCCCCCGAACACCGGGGAGCTGTTTTTT. It yields the protein CASSYPPNTGELFF.

The chain links TRBV6-1 to TRBJ2-3; D is undetermined. Trimming cost V 1 base and J 4 bases, with 12 bases left between them. From germline, CDR1 is MNHNS and CDR2 SASEGT. This CDR3 has 15 residues. The CDR3 DNA sequence: TGTGCCAGCAGTGAAGTAGTGAGAGAGCCAGATACGCAGTATTTT. This sequence encodes CASSEVVREPDTQYF.

This chain joins TRBV19 and TRBJ2-7, with 14 bases matching TRBD2. Per germline, CDR1 LNHDA and CDR2 SQIVND (reference sequence). V shed 3 bases and J 2 bases; nucleotides not matched to a gene: 6. The length of the CDR3 is 17 residues. CDR3 amino acids: CASSISGLAGGAYEQYF. The CDR3 nucleotides read TGTGCCAGTAGTATTTCCGGACTAGCGGGAGGAGCCTACGAGCAGTACTTC.

Of note for this clonotype: It is likely a read error, because the conserved phenylalanine at the end of the CDR3 is missing. The V call is TRBV2, the J call TRBJ1-2; no reliable D call. CDR3 length: 15 residues. The germline V gene encodes CDR1 SNHLY and CDR2 FYNNEI. The ends were cut back, 6 bases at V and 4 bases at J, with 18 bases in the middle. The CDR3 loop is CASSQTARSGYGYTL. The CDR3 DNA is TGTGCCAGCAGCCAAACAGCCAGGAGTGGCTATGGCTACACCCTC.

A few counts support this clonotype. V gene TRBV24-1 combines with J gene TRBJ2-3; either TRBD1 or TRBD2 may supply D (5 bases each). Trimming left V 8 bases short and J 2 bases short, with 10 bases between. Germline lookup yields CDR1 KGHDR and CDR2 SFDVKD. The CDR3 runs 13 residues. CDR3 in amino acids: CATNEGNTDTQYF. For the CDR3, the DNA is TGTGCCACCAACGAGGGGAACACAGATACGCAGTATTTT.

The chain carries TRBV7-9 and TRBJ2-5, with no clear D. The germline CDR1 and CDR2 sequences are SEHNR and FQNEAQ (reference sequence). Trimming stripped 0 bases from V and 5 bases from J, with 13 bases between. The CDR3 contains 15 residues. The CDR3 loop reads CASSLAGEAGETQYF. CDR3 bases: TGTGCCAGCAGCTTAGCGGGCGAGGCCGGGGAGACCCAGTACTTC.

The sample holds many counts of this clonotype. V is TRBV28 and J is TRBJ2-5, with a possible D match to TRBD2 (6 bases). The CDR3 has 14 amino acids. V lost 4 bases, J lost 2 bases, and 11 bases lay in between. Looked up from germline, CDR1 is MDHEN and CDR2 is SYDVKM. The DNA of the CDR3 is TGTGCCAGCAGTTCGACTAGTTATCAAGAGACCCAGTACTTC. It encodes CASSSTSYQETQYF.

This rearrangement joins TRBV5-1 to TRBJ1-1; 7 bases map to TRBD1. Germline V lookup: CDR1 SGHRS, CDR2 YFSETQ. V was clipped by 0 bases and J by 5 bases; unmatched bases: 7. The CDR3 is 15 amino acids. The CDR3 region has the DNA TGCGCCAGCAGCTTGGGACAGGGTGGTGGTACTGAAGCTTTCTTT. This gives the protein CASSLGQGGGTEAFF.

The chain combines TRBV5-1 with TRBJ1-1, with 7 bases matching TRBD1. There are 16 residues in the CDR3. Germline assignment: CDR1 SGHRS and CDR2 YFSETQ. V was clipped by 0 bases and J by 0 bases; unmatched bases: 5. CDR3 residues: CASSLVQGVMNTEAFF. The CDR3 DNA is TGCGCCAGCAGCTTGGTTCAGGGGGTTATGAACACTGAAGCTTTCTTT.

This chain connects TRBV6-1 to TRBJ2-2, with 7 bases lining up with TRBD2. This CDR3 is 16 amino acids long. The junction had 11 bases not matched to a gene; V was cut back by 5 bases and J by 5 bases. Germline V gene data show CDR1 as MNHNS and CDR2 as SASEGT. CDR3 in amino acids: CASSTSTSGGTGELFF. The CDR3 DNA reads as TGTGCCAGCAGTACCTCCACATCGGGGGGAACCGGGGAGCTGTTTTTT.